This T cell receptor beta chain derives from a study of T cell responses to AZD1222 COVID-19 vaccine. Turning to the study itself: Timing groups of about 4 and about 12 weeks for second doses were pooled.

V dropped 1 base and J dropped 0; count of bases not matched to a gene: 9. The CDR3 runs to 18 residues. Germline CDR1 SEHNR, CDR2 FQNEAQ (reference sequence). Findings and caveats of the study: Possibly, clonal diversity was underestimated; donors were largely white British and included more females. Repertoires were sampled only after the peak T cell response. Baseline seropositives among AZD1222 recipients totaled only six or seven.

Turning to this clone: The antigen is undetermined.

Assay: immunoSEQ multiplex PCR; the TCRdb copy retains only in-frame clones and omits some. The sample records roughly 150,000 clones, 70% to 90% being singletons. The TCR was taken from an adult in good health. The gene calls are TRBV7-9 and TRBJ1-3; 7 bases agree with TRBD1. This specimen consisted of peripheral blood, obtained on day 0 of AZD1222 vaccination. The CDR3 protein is CASSLVRGGQFSGNTIYF. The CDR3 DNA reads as TGTGCCAGCAGCTTAGTTCGGGGGGGACAGTTCTCTGGAAACACCATATATTTT.